The 20 T cell receptor beta chains below all came from one sample that was sequenced in a study of CD8 T cells in ankylosing spondylitis. MiXCR, applied by TCRdb to the 5' RACE reads, yields one record per CDR3 protein. This sample carries approximately 180,000 distinct CDR3 sequences, 15% to 20% of them seen once, and the ten largest clones take about 4.3%. Source material: blood, either unsorted or a sorted T cell fraction (not recorded which). Source of these receptors: a male donor aged 10 to 35 with ankylosing spondylitis or in good health (not recorded which).

This clonotype showed up just a few times. The chain uses TRBV11-2 and TRBJ1-1; no firm D call. V lost 0 bases to trimming and J lost 6 bases, with 14 bases between them. Germline CDR1 and CDR2: SGHAT and FQNNGV. The length of the CDR3 is 15 residues. CDR3 nucleotides: TGTGCCAGCAGCTTAGATCATGTTATACGGGCTGAAGCTTTCTTT. This codes for CASSLDHVIRAEAFF.

This clonotype was found many times. The chain employs TRBV20-1 and TRBJ1-1; D remains unclear. The CDR3 is made up of 13 amino acids. V lost 3 bases and J lost 1, with 9 bases in between. Germline CDR1 and CDR2: DFQATT and SNEGSKA (reference sequence). In DNA form, the CDR3 reads TGCAGTGCTAGTCGGCAGACGAACACTGAAGCTTTCTTT. Protein product: CSASRQTNTEAFF.

This CDR3 is CASSYSSGGPYEQYF. CDR3 nucleotide sequence: TGTGCCAGCAGTTACAGCTCGGGAGGGCCCTACGAGCAGTACTTC. The rearrangement links TRBV6-5 to TRBJ2-7; TRBD2 agrees at 8 bases. Germline V lookup: CDR1 MNHEY, CDR2 SVGAGI. The trim removed 2 bases at V and 2 bases at J, leaving 5 bases unmatched. The CDR3 extends over 15 amino acids.

There are many counts of this clonotype. This sequence joins TRBV6-5 and TRBJ1-2, with D tentatively TRBD1 (5 bases). The CDR3 extends over 13 amino acids. The V and J ends lost 6 bases and 0 bases respectively, with 8 bases between them. CDR1 and CDR2 (germline): MNHEY, SVGAGI. CDR3 DNA sequence: TGTGCCAGCAGGCTGGGGGCTAACTATGGCTACACCTTC. Its protein product is CASRLGANYGYTF.

This clonotype was found many times. The J gene is TRBJ1-1, the V gene TRBV30; possibly TRBD1 for D (5 bases). Germline V CDR1 and CDR2: GTSNPN, SVGIG (reference sequence). This CDR3 comprises 11 residues. V shed 6 bases and J shed 5 bases, with 10 bases lying between them. DNA for the CDR3: TGTGCCTGCGGGACTGGGACTGAAGCTTTCTTT. Amino acids: CACGTGTEAFF.

This clonotype was detected ten times or more. V gene TRBV20-1 combines with J gene TRBJ1-3, with D possibly being TRBD1 (6 bases). In germline, CDR1 is DFQATT, CDR2 SNEGSKA (reference sequence). Trimming took 6 bases from V and 3 from J, leaving 18 bases between them. This CDR3 region has 15 residues. The CDR3, as DNA: TGCAGTGCCGACGCCGGGGGCGTTGATGGAAACACCATATATTTT. As protein: CSADAGGVDGNTIYF.

This chain connects TRBV19 to TRBJ2-5; TRBD2 agrees at 12 bases. Germline CDR1 LNHDA, CDR2 SQIVND (reference sequence). The V segment lost 3 bases and the J segment 5 bases; nucleotides outside the gene matches: 4. This CDR3 has 15 residues. As DNA, the CDR3 is TGTGCCAGTAGTATCACCGGGACTAGCGGGGAGACCCAGTACTTC. Protein: CASSITGTSGETQYF.

This clonotype showed up many times. The genes are TRBV4-3 and TRBJ2-1; weak D call: TRBD2 (7 bases). Germline V gives CDR1 LGHNA, CDR2 YSLEER. The length of the CDR3 is 15 residues. The V and J ends lost 4 bases and 2 bases respectively, with 12 bases between them. The CDR3 DNA is TGCGCCAGCAGCCGGAGGGGGAGGGCCTACAATGAGCAGTTCTTC. It yields the protein CASSRRGRAYNEQFF.

This clonotype was recorded at least ten times. The V gene is TRBV18, the J gene TRBJ2-3, with D unclear. The ends were cut back, 4 bases at V and 2 bases at J, with 7 bases in the middle. There are 13 residues in the CDR3. Germline values: CDR1 KGHSH, CDR2 LQKENI. The CDR3 DNA reads as TGTGCCAGCTCACGGGAATTCACAGATACGCAGTATTTT. Amino acid sequence: CASSREFTDTQYF.

This clonotype was seen many times. V usage is TRBV20-1 and J usage is TRBJ2-3; maybe TRBD2 (6 bases). Trimming took off 5 bases at V and 1 base at J, with 16 bases between the two ends. The CDR3 is made up of 15 amino acids. Germline V gene sequence: CDR1 DFQATT, CDR2 SNEGSKA (reference sequence). In nucleotides, the CDR3 is TGCAGTGCTCTAAGGGTAGCTAGCGGCACAGATACGCAGTATTTT. Translated: CSALRVASGTDTQYF.

This clonotype has just a few counts. The gene calls are TRBV7-6 and TRBJ2-1; 9 nucleotides match TRBD1. J gave up 9 bases and V 5 bases, and 11 bases lay outside the gene matches. The CDR3 is 15 residues long. In germline, CDR1 is SGHVS, CDR2 FNYEAQ. Here the CDR3 DNA reads TGTGCCAGCAGCCCAAACCGGGACAGGGATGTTGAGCAGTTCTTC. Translating gives CASSPNRDRDVEQFF.

This clonotype was recorded at least ten times. The chain links TRBV4-3 to TRBJ2-7; 7 bases map to TRBD1. CDR3 length equals 15 residues. The trim removed 0 bases at V and 0 bases at J, leaving 2 bases unmatched. Germline V gene sequence: CDR1 LGHNA, CDR2 YSLEER. The CDR3 coding sequence is TGCGCCAGCAGCCAAGATTGGGACAGCTCCTACGAGCAGTACTTC. Protein sequence: CASSQDWDSSYEQYF.

This chain uses TRBV29-1 with TRBJ2-1; TRBD2 agrees at 8 bases. CDR3 length: 15 amino acids. V lost 7 bases to trimming and J lost 1 base; unmatched junction nucleotides: 9. Looked up from germline, CDR1 is SQVTM and CDR2 is ANQGSEA. The CDR3 is CSGRLAGASYNEQFF. Here the CDR3 DNA reads TGCAGCGGACGGCTAGCGGGTGCATCCTACAATGAGCAGTTCTTC.

In this sample, this clonotype turned up many times. This chain links TRBV7-2 with TRBJ1-3; possibly TRBD1 for D (5 bases). V gave up 3 bases and J gave up 1 base, with 13 bases separating them. The CDR3 loop spans 16 amino acids. Germline values: CDR1 SGHTA, CDR2 FQGNSA. DNA for the CDR3: TGTGCCAGCAGCTTTATGGGACGGCTGTCTGGAAACACCATATATTTT. Its translation: CASSFMGRLSGNTIYF.

This clonotype was seen many times. The rearrangement links TRBV5-1 to TRBJ1-2, with 12 bases matching TRBD1. V lost 1 base, J lost 6 bases, and 10 bases stayed unmatched. There are 17 residues in the CDR3. The V gene's germline CDR1 is SGHRS and CDR2 YFSETQ. This chain's CDR3 is CASSLPSGRDRGHGYTF. DNA of the CDR3: TGCGCCAGCAGCTTGCCATCCGGACGGGACAGGGGGCATGGCTACACCTTC.

This chain joins TRBV27 and TRBJ2-7; possibly TRBD1 for D (5 bases). CDR1 and CDR2 from the germline V gene are MNHEY and SMNVEV (reference sequence). There are 13 residues in the CDR3. Trimming removed 5 bases at V and 5 bases at J, with 13 bases between. CDR3 protein: CASSTGARDEQYF. DNA for the CDR3: TGTGCCAGCAGTACTGGGGCTCGCGACGAGCAGTACTTC.

This clonotype was observed at least ten times. CDR3 sequence (DNA): TGTGCCATCAGTACCGAGCGGGAGGTTCCAAGGAATGAGCAGTTCTTC. Its protein is CAISTEREVPRNEQFF. The chain is built from TRBV10-3 and TRBJ2-1; 9 nucleotides match TRBD2. With V trimmed by 5 bases and J by 7 bases, 12 bases remained unmatched. Per the germline V gene, CDR1 is ENHRY and CDR2 is SYGVKD. The CDR3 runs to 16 residues.

This clonotype was observed a handful of times. V gene TRBV4-1 combines with J gene TRBJ2-1; D remains ambiguous. CDR1 is MGHRA and CDR2 is YSYEKL in the germline V gene. CDR3 size: 16 residues. V gave up 1 base and J gave up 3 bases, with 13 bases separating them. The CDR3 sequence is CASSQVILVSYNEQFF. In DNA, the CDR3 is TGCGCCAGCAGCCAAGTAATCCTAGTTAGCTACAATGAGCAGTTCTTC.

This clonotype was counted at least ten times. The V and J genes are TRBV20-1 and TRBJ1-4, with D unresolved. Germline V CDR1 and CDR2: DFQATT, SNEGSKA (reference sequence). The CDR3 is 12 amino acids. V was shortened by 4 bases and J by 8 bases, with 11 bases between the two germline ends. DNA of the CDR3: TGCAGTGCTACCGGGGTTAAGGAAAAACTGTTTTTT. Translating gives CSATGVKEKLFF.

V is TRBV29-1 and J is TRBJ2-7; D ambiguous. Germline V gene lookup returns CDR1 SQVTM and CDR2 ANQGSEA. The CDR3 has 13 amino acids. V gave up 2 bases and J gave up 0 bases, with 8 bases separating them. Here the CDR3 reads CSVELENSYEQYF. The CDR3 nucleotides are TGCAGCGTTGAATTGGAGAACTCCTACGAGCAGTACTTC.